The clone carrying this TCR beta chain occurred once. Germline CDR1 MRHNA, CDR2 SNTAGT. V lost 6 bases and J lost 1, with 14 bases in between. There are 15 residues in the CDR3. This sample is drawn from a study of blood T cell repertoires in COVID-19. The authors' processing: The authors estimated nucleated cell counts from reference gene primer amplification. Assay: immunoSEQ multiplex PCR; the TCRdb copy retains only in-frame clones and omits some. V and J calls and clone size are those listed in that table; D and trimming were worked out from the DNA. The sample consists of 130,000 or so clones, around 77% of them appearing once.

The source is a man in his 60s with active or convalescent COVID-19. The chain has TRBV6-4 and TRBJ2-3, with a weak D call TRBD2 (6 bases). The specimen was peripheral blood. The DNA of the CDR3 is TGTGCCAGCAGCCGATCAGCGGGTGGCACAGATACGCAGTATTTT. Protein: CASSRSAGGTDTQYF.